This TCR beta chain was obtained from a study of beta chain features in type 1 diabetes. Turning to the study itself: Age, gender and cell yields were alike across patients and healthy donors.

Findings and limits, study-wide: TCRB rearrangement may or may not be influenced by HLA type; here this remained unresolved. Moderate but significant shortening of TCRB CDR3s was recorded in all four CD4+ subsets from Type 1 diabetes patients.

Every bit of the isolated RNA underwent reverse transcription, so sequencing read expressed TCRB transcripts. Clones were read by immunoSEQ multiplex PCR, and TCRdb kept only the in-frame ones, dropping some. The table lists approximately 250,000 clones, about a sixth of them singletons. The CDR3 is 15 residues long. Trimming removed 1 base at V and 2 bases at J, with 10 bases between. Per germline, CDR1 LNHNV and CDR2 YYDKDF (reference sequence). A note on this clone: Antigen: not known.

The sequenced sample consisted of naive CD4+ T cells from blood. The clonotype originates from a man younger than 45 with type 1 diabetes. J is TRBJ2-3 and V is TRBV15, with D maybe TRBD2 (5 bases). The CDR3 DNA reads TGTGCCACCAGCAGAGGAGGGCGGGTCACAGATACGCAGTATTTT. It codes for CATSRGGRVTDTQYF.